The 30 T cell receptor beta chains below were found in one sample sequenced in a study of blood T cell repertoires in COVID-19. Repertoires were generated with immunoSEQ multiplex PCR, while TCRdb's copy carries only in-frame clones and drops some. The data show a few hundred thousand clones, with about 85% seen just once and 2% to 2.5% held by the top ten. The sample consisted of peripheral blood. Source of these receptors: a woman between 45 and 60 years old who had recovered from COVID-19.

The CDR3 DNA follows: TGTGCCAGCAGTTCCGCGACAGGGAATCAGCCCCAGCATTTT. It encodes CASSSATGNQPQHF. The rearrangement joins TRBV27 to TRBJ1-5, with 7 bases identical to TRBD1. Germline V gene lookup returns CDR1 MNHEY and CDR2 SMNVEV (reference sequence). The CDR3 extends over 14 amino acids. Germline trimming cut 4 bases from V and 4 bases from J; bases unmatched to any gene: 4.

This rearrangement joins TRBV3-1 (or the pseudogene TRBV3-2) to TRBJ2-1, with 14 positions matching TRBD2. Looked up from germline, CDR1 is LGHDT and CDR2 is YNNKEL (reference sequence). The CDR3 consists of 17 residues. V lost 4 bases and J lost 6; bases outside the gene matches: 8. The CDR3 is CASSRKTSGRASNEQFF. For the CDR3, the DNA is TGTGCCAGCAGCCGCAAGACTAGCGGGAGGGCCTCCAATGAGCAGTTCTTC.

The rearrangement uses TRBV29-1 and TRBJ2-3; possibly TRBD1 for D (5 bases). Trimming removed 7 bases at V and 3 bases at J, with 17 bases between. The CDR3 spans 14 residues. Germline values: CDR1 SQVTM, CDR2 ANQGSEA. The CDR3 region has the DNA TGCAGCGGAGAGGACATAAGAGGAACAGATACGCAGTATTTT. This gives the protein CSGEDIRGTDTQYF.

In its sample, this clone was seen a few times. The V gene is TRBV13, the J gene TRBJ1-4, with TRBD1 as a possible D gene (5 bases). The germline V gene has CDR1 PRHDT and CDR2 FYEKMQ (reference sequence). The germline V and J ends were trimmed by 0 bases and 4 bases, with 6 bases remaining between them. The CDR3 spans 14 residues. The CDR3: CASSLGRGNEKLFF. CDR3 bases: TGTGCCAGCAGCTTAGGAAGGGGTAATGAAAAACTGTTTTTT.

This rearrangement joins TRBV30 to TRBJ1-6; the match to TRBD1 covers 11 bases. The CDR3 runs to 15 residues. Germline lookup yields CDR1 GTSNPN and CDR2 SVGIG (reference sequence). V lost 0 bases and J lost 10; bases outside the gene matches: 5. The CDR3 protein is CAWSVGQGAGSPLHF. CDR3 DNA sequence: TGTGCCTGGAGTGTTGGACAGGGGGCGGGATCACCCCTCCACTTT.

This chain links TRBV5-4 with TRBJ2-5, with TRBD2 identical over 13 bases. The CDR3 runs 16 residues. Trimming cost V 4 bases and J 5 bases; bases outside gene matches: 8. Per germline, CDR1 SGHNT and CDR2 YYREEE (reference sequence). The CDR3 nucleotides read TGTGCCAGCAGCCTGGGGACTAGCGGGGAGCGGGAGACCCAGTACTTC. It yields the protein CASSLGTSGERETQYF.

Written as DNA, the CDR3 is TGTGCCAGGTCGATAGTTAATCAGCCCCAGCATTTT. Residues: CARSIVNQPQHF. The chain uses TRBV6-6 and TRBJ1-5; D is unresolved. V dropped 9 bases and J dropped 4 bases, with 10 bases sitting between them. The V gene's germline CDR1 is MNHNY and CDR2 SVGAGI (reference sequence). CDR3 length: 12 amino acids.

The chain has TRBV30 and TRBJ1-1; D unclear. The CDR3 is 16 residues long. The ends were cut back, 2 bases at V and 0 bases at J, with 16 bases in the middle. In germline, CDR1 is GTSNPN, CDR2 SVGIG (reference sequence). The CDR3 DNA sequence: TGTGCCTGGAGTCGACCGGGAGGGTATGTGAACACTGAAGCTTTCTTT. Its translation: CAWSRPGGYVNTEAFF. The full variable domain, with the rest looked up from reference TRBV30 and TRBJ1-1, is SQTIHQWPATLVQPVGSPLSLECTVEGTSNPNLYWYRQAAGRGLQLLFYSVGIGQISSEVPQNLSASRPQDRQFILSSKKLLLSDSGFYLCAWSRPGGYVNTEAFFGQGTRLTVV.

This clone was recorded once. The rearrangement uses TRBV7-2 and TRBJ2-3; 8 bases map to TRBD2. Unmatched junction bases numbered 6, after V lost 6 bases and J lost 1 base. CDR3 length equals 15 residues. Germline V gene sequence: CDR1 SGHTA, CDR2 FQGNSA. The CDR3: CASRPPGLGTDTQYF. CDR3 in DNA: TGTGCCAGCAGGCCCCCGGGACTAGGCACAGATACGCAGTATTTT.

V and J are TRBV12-3 or TRBV12-4 and TRBJ2-1; 9 bases map to TRBD1. The CDR3 has 12 amino acids. J was trimmed by 15 bases and V by 3 bases; bases with no gene match: 6. The chain's CDR3 is CASSFLQGAGFF. The CDR3 nucleotides read TGTGCCAGCAGTTTCCTACAGGGGGCGGGGTTCTTC.

The sample holds one count of this clone. The chain joins TRBV21-1 to TRBJ2-7; the table's D call, TRBD2, has no DNA check behind it. TRBV21-1 is a recognized pseudogene. The CDR3 loop spans 15 amino acids. DNA for the CDR3: TGTGCCAGCAGCACCCTAGTCTTCCCCCACTACGAGCAGTACTTC. Protein product: CASSTLVFPHYEQYF.

The rearrangement joins TRBV28 to TRBJ1-1; D call uncertain. V was shortened by 5 bases and J by 5 bases, with 15 bases between the two germline ends. The germline CDR1 and CDR2 sequences are MDHEN and SYDVKM. The length of the CDR3 is 14 residues. CDR3 loop: CASSPPRGGTEAFF. Here the CDR3 DNA reads TGTGCCAGCAGTCCACCCCGGGGAGGGACTGAAGCTTTCTTT.

This chain uses TRBV5-1 with TRBJ2-7, with 8 bases matching TRBD1. The CDR3 sequence is 19 residues long. Germline CDR1 and CDR2: SGHRS and YFSETQ. The V segment lost 1 base and the J segment 2 bases; nucleotides outside the gene matches: 17. The CDR3 DNA follows: TGCGCCAGCAGCTTGTTCCCCGGGGCCCGGGGACAGGTTCCCTACGAGCAGTACTTC. The encoded protein is CASSLFPGARGQVPYEQYF.

V and J are TRBV15 and TRBJ1-2; a possible D gene is TRBD1 (5 bases). Germline loops: CDR1 LNHNV, CDR2 YYDKDF (reference sequence). CDR3 length: 17 amino acids. The ends were cut back, 0 bases at V and 3 bases at J, with 17 bases in the middle. The CDR3 DNA reads TGTGCCACCAGCAGAGATCGGGTGGACACAACCTACTATGGCTACACCTTC. Protein sequence: CATSRDRVDTTYYGYTF.

This clone was seen more than once but under ten times. The genes are TRBV7-3 and TRBJ1-1, with a weak D call TRBD1 (6 bases). CDR3 length: 20 amino acids. CDR1 and CDR2 (germline): SGHTA, FQGTGA. V lost 6 bases to trimming and J lost 5 bases, with 34 bases between them. CDR3 sequence: CASSQPQQGRVGIWGTEAFF. DNA of the CDR3: TGTGCCAGCAGTCAACCCCAACAGGGACGGGTTGGGATATGGGGAACTGAAGCTTTCTTT.

V gene TRBV10-3 combines with J gene TRBJ1-4; D ambiguous. Deletions cut 6 bases from V and 4 bases from J, with 15 bases between. The germline V gene encodes CDR1 ENHRY and CDR2 SYGVKD. There are 15 residues in the CDR3. The CDR3 reads CAISGEGGINEKLFF. The CDR3 nucleotides read TGTGCCATCAGCGGGGAGGGAGGGATTAATGAAAAACTGTTTTTT.

This clone has only one observation. This rearrangement joins TRBV19 to TRBJ2-1; 9 nucleotides line up with TRBD1. V shed 3 bases and J 2 bases; nucleotides not matched to a gene: 20. From germline, CDR1 is LNHDA and CDR2 SQIVND (reference sequence). This CDR3 comprises 21 residues. The CDR3 loop reads CASSIHPRDRDLGEPYNEQFF. In nucleotides, the CDR3 is TGTGCCAGTAGTATCCACCCTCGGGACAGGGATTTAGGGGAGCCCTACAATGAGCAGTTCTTC.

The V call is TRBV7-3, the J call TRBJ2-3; a weak D match, TRBD2 (7 bases). CDR1 and CDR2 (germline): SGHTA, FQGTGA. The CDR3 totals 14 residues. V was trimmed by 9 bases and J by 1 base, leaving 14 bases between them. The CDR3 coding sequence is TGTGCCAGATCGGGGGGCCTGGGCACAGATACGCAGTATTTT. Translation gives CARSGGLGTDTQYF.

The chain is built from TRBV19 and TRBJ2-2; D is possibly TRBD2 (5 bases). The V and J ends lost 8 bases and 7 bases respectively, with 17 bases between them. The CDR3 covers 14 residues. CDR1 LNHDA and CDR2 SQIVND come from the germline V gene (reference sequence). The CDR3 here is CASGDRWESGELFF. CDR3 sequence (DNA): TGTGCCAGTGGCGACCGGTGGGAGAGCGGGGAGCTGTTTTTT.

The chain has TRBV19 and TRBJ1-5; TRBD1 might be the D (6 bases). Between the trimmed V and J ends, which lost 2 bases and 0 bases, there was a span of 11 bases. Looked up from germline, CDR1 is LNHDA and CDR2 is SQIVND (reference sequence). CDR3 size: 16 residues. In nucleotides, the CDR3 is TGTGCCAGTAGTATACAGGGGCTATATAGCAATCAGCCCCAGCATTTT. Translation: CASSIQGLYSNQPQHF.

The chain employs TRBV7-2 and TRBJ2-7; 11 nucleotides match TRBD2. V shed 7 bases, J shed 5 bases, and the junction held 7 bases outside the gene matches. The CDR3 is 14 amino acids. The germline gives CDR1 SGHTA, CDR2 FQGNSA. DNA of the CDR3: TGTGCCAGCACCTTTAGCGGGAGGGCCGACGAGCAGTACTTC. This sequence encodes CASTFSGRADEQYF.

This chain uses TRBV29-1 with TRBJ2-3, with a tentative D call TRBD2 (7 bases). CDR3 length: 15 residues. The germline CDR1 and CDR2 sequences are SQVTM and ANQGSEA. Trimming left V 3 bases short and J 3 bases short, with 16 bases between. The CDR3 DNA sequence: TGCAGCGTTGACGAGTGGGGGGGCCGTACAGATACGCAGTATTTT. Encoded protein: CSVDEWGGRTDTQYF.

The V and J genes are TRBV6-2 or TRBV6-3 and TRBJ2-3; D is possibly TRBD2 (6 bases). The CDR3 loop spans 20 amino acids. V lost 4 bases, J lost 2 bases, and 28 bases lay in between. Germline V gene lookup returns CDR1 MNHEY and CDR2 SVGEGT. This CDR3 is CASSFLWGGNRDGNTDTQYF. The DNA of the CDR3 is TGTGCCAGCAGTTTCCTTTGGGGAGGTAACCGGGACGGCAACACAGATACGCAGTATTTT.

This clone was counted a single time. J is TRBJ2-1 and V is TRBV2; 8 bases match TRBD2. This CDR3 has 14 residues. The germline V gene encodes CDR1 SNHLY and CDR2 FYNNEI. V lost 5 bases to trimming and J lost 8 bases; unmatched junction nucleotides: 8. The CDR3 spells CASSWSPGGDEQFF. The CDR3 DNA is TGTGCCAGCAGTTGGTCCCCCGGGGGGGATGAGCAGTTCTTC.

This chain connects TRBV16 to TRBJ1-5; D is ambiguous. The V end lost 0 bases, the J end lost 6 bases, and 9 bases lay between the germline ends. The V gene's germline CDR1 is KGHSY and CDR2 FQNENV. The CDR3 consists of 14 residues. The DNA of the CDR3 is TGTGCCAGCAGCCAATCGTCGGGAGGTCAGCCCCAGCATTTT. Translated, it gives CASSQSSGGQPQHF.

V usage is TRBV9 and J usage is TRBJ2-1, with 8 positions matching TRBD2. Losses at the gene ends were 0 bases for V and 3 bases for J; bases not matched to a gene: 8. The CDR3 consists of 17 residues. CDR1 and CDR2 (germline): SGDLS, YYNGEE. CDR3 residues: CASSVDRSGRNYNEQFF. As DNA, the CDR3 is TGTGCCAGCAGCGTAGATCGAAGCGGGAGAAACTACAATGAGCAGTTCTTC.

V usage is TRBV5-1 and J usage is TRBJ1-3; TRBD1 is a possible D gene (6 bases). With 7 bases removed from V and 3 bases from J, the gap between germline ends came to 11 bases. Germline CDR1 reads SGHRS; CDR2 reads YFSETQ. The CDR3 loop spans 13 amino acids. The CDR3 sequence is CASWDIVGNTIYF. The CDR3 DNA reads as TGCGCCAGCTGGGACATCGTTGGAAACACCATATATTTT.

This rearrangement joins TRBV3-1 (or the pseudogene TRBV3-2) to TRBJ2-3; D gene uncertain. This CDR3 spans 14 amino acids. Germline CDR1 and CDR2: LGHDT and YNNKEL (reference sequence). With 4 bases removed from V and 0 bases from J, the gap between germline ends came to 8 bases. CDR3 coding DNA: TGTGCCAGCAGCCCCCTCCCGAGCACAGATACGCAGTATTTT. Translated, it gives CASSPLPSTDTQYF.

This clone was detected only once. CDR3 bases: TGCGCCAGCAGTCATTTGGGACTAGCGTCCTACAATGAGCAGTTCTTC. Amino acid sequence: CASSHLGLASYNEQFF. The chain is built from TRBV23-1 and TRBJ2-1, with 10 bases that match TRBD2. TRBV23-1 belongs to the ORF category, with a function that is uncertain. The CDR3 is 16 residues long. Trimming removed 3 bases from V and 1 base from J; junction bases left unmatched: 3.

The rearrangement joins TRBV7-8 to TRBJ1-5; 7 bases align to TRBD1. CDR1 SGHVS and CDR2 FQNEAQ come from the germline V gene. The CDR3 spans 16 residues. The V and J ends lost 5 bases and 2 bases, in that order; junction bases with no gene match: 9. CDR3 nucleotides: TGTGCCAGCAGCAAAAGACAGGGTGGCGGCAATCAGCCCCAGCATTTT. It translates to CASSKRQGGGNQPQHF. The full variable domain, in which reference TRBV7-8 and TRBJ1-5 provide the parts outside the CDR3, is GAGVSQSPRYKVAKRGQDVALRCDPISGHVSLFWYQQALGQGPEFLTYFQNEAQLDKSGLPSDRFFAERPEGSVSTLKIQRTQQEDSAVYLCASSKRQGGGNQPQHFGDGTRLSIL.